This is a list of T cell receptor beta chains from one sample in a study of cytomegalovirus exposure and HLA in healthy donors. Method: immunoSEQ multiplex PCR; TCRdb's copy keeps in-frame clones and lacks some. Here the sample spans around 99,000 clones, under 80% being singletons. The sample consisted of PBMCs. The source is a woman in her fifties or sixties in good health and CMV-seropositive. Each CDR3 is given with its conserved first and last residue. A D gene is named only where the DNA matches it firmly. Clone size is stated in some rows and not others, as once, few, many or a class when expanded.

TRBV6-6	-	TRBJ1-5	-	CASSSVGVGSNQPQHF	TGTGCCAGCAGTTCCGTCGGGGTTGGGAGCAATCAGCCCCAGCATTTT
TRBV2	-	TRBJ2-2	TRBD1	CASSEDRGRGELFF	TGTGCCAGCAGTGAAGACAGGGGAAGGGGGGAGCTGTTTTTT
TRBV5-1	-	TRBJ2-2	TRBD2	CASSLEPGLAGGPGTGELFF	TGCGCCAGCAGCTTGGAACCCGGACTAGCGGGAGGGCCTGGCACCGGGGAGCTGTTTTTT
TRBV5-1	medium-sized	TRBJ2-5	-	CASSLDTGPQETQYF	TGCGCCAGCAGCTTGGATACAGGACCCCAAGAGACCCAGTACTTC
TRBV12-5	-	TRBJ2-3	-	CASGLVIGDTQYF	TGTGCTAGTGGTTTGGTAATCGGAGATACGCAGTATTTT
TRBV4-3	-	TRBJ2-1	TRBD2	CASSQGRLASYNEQFF	TGCGCCAGCAGCCAAGGCCGACTAGCGTCCTACAATGAGCAGTTCTTC
TRBV9	-	TRBJ1-2	-	CASSGPRASYGYTF	TGTGCCAGCAGCGGGCCCAGGGCTTCTTATGGCTACACCTTC
TRBV18	few	TRBJ2-5	-	CASSLQGIETQYF	TGTGCCAGCTCACTTCAGGGGATAGAGACCCAGTACTTC
TRBV6-5	-	TRBJ1-2	-	CASRPGLGYGYTF	TGTGCCAGCAGGCCAGGACTCGGCTATGGCTACACCTTC
TRBV5-1	-	TRBJ2-1	TRBD1	CASSLDPGQGAYNEQFF	TGCGCCAGCAGCTTGGACCCGGGACAGGGGGCGTACAATGAGCAGTTCTTC
TRBV7-2	-	TRBJ2-3	TRBD2	CASSPPTSGGQGTQYF	TGTGCCAGCAGCCCGCCGACTAGCGGGGGGCAGGGGACGCAGTATTTT
TRBV4-3	-	TRBJ1-2	-	CASSQDPLPGHYGYTF	TGCGCCAGCAGCCAAGATCCACTCCCGGGACATTATGGCTACACCTTC
TRBV5-3	-	TRBJ1-2	-	CARRSPGHLVPDYGYTF	TGTGCCAGAAGGAGCCCGGGACACCTCGTCCCAGACTATGGCTACACCTTC
TRBV27	-	TRBJ2-5	-	CASGGQWGEQYF	TGTGCCAGCGGCGGGCAGTGGGGAGAGCAGTACTTC
TRBV7-3	few	TRBJ2-2	TRBD2	CASSLIAGGTGELFF	TGTGCCAGCAGCTTAATAGCGGGAGGGACCGGGGAGCTGTTTTTT
TRBV19	-	TRBJ1-5	TRBD1	CASSIRDRPSNQPQHF	TGTGCCAGTAGTATCAGGGACAGACCTAGCAATCAGCCCCAGCATTTT
TRBV4-3	-	TRBJ1-6	TRBD1	CASSQYRDRDSPLHF	TGCGCCAGCAGCCAATACCGGGACAGGGATTCACCCCTCCACTTT
TRBV19	-	TRBJ1-5	-	CASNHIGGGNQPQHF	TGTGCCAGTAACCATATTGGGGGGGGGAATCAGCCCCAGCATTTT
TRBV19	-	TRBJ1-2	TRBD1	CASSIDQLSTGFYGYTF	TGTGCCAGTAGTATAGACCAACTCTCGACAGGGTTCTATGGCTACACCTTC
TRBV7-2	-	TRBJ2-1	-	CASSPRGMEEQFF	TGTGCCAGCAGCCCGAGAGGTATGGAGGAGCAGTTCTTC
TRBV27	once	TRBJ1-4	-	CASSRGGVGNEKLFF	TGTGCCAGCAGTAGAGGAGGGGTTGGCAACGAAAAACTGTTTTTT
TRBV7-2	-	TRBJ2-7	TRBD2	CASSVGLARSYEQYF	TGTGCCAGCAGCGTGGGACTAGCGAGATCCTACGAGCAGTACTTC
TRBV7-2	-	TRBJ1-2	-	CASSLSMAAGYTF	TGTGCCAGCAGCTTATCGATGGCTGCTGGCTACACCTTC
TRBV9	-	TRBJ2-3	TRBD1	CASSSGTAAGTDTQYF	TGTGCCAGCAGCTCCGGGACAGCCGCAGGGACAGATACGCAGTATTTT
TRBV21-1	-	TRBJ1-1	-	CASRGRYRNQNTEAFF	TGTGCCAGCAGAGGAAGATACAGAAACCAGAACACTGAAGCTTTCTTT
TRBV5-1	few	TRBJ2-1	TRBD2	CASSFTPSGGASYNEQFF	TGCGCCAGCAGCTTCACCCCTAGCGGAGGAGCCTCTTACAATGAGCAGTTCTTC
TRBV5-1	once	TRBJ1-1	-	CASSWGGDTEAFF	TGCGCCAGCAGCTGGGGAGGAGACACTGAAGCTTTCTTT
TRBV29-1	-	TRBJ2-7	-	CSVVSDSRNYEQYF	TGCAGCGTTGTCTCGGACAGCCGAAACTACGAGCAGTACTTC
TRBV5-5	-	TRBJ1-2	TRBD1	CASSLRTGVGYTF	TGTGCCAGCAGCCTCAGGACAGGGGTCGGCTACACCTTC
TRBV18	-	TRBJ1-5	TRBD1	CASSPEGAGNQPQHF	TGTGCCAGCTCACCAGAGGGGGCGGGCAATCAGCCCCAGCATTTT
TRBV9	-	TRBJ2-1	TRBD1	CASSVAGQGYNEQFF	TGTGCCAGCAGCGTTGCGGGACAGGGCTACAATGAGCAGTTCTTC
TRBV2	-	TRBJ2-7	-	CASSDWAGNNYEQYF	TGTGCCAGCAGTGACTGGGCAGGGAACAACTACGAGCAGTACTTC
TRBV5-6	-	TRBJ1-6	TRBD1	CASSFRDRGNSPLHF	TGTGCCAGCAGCTTCCGGGACAGGGGGAATTCACCCCTCCACTTT
TRBV6-5	-	TRBJ1-6	TRBD1	CASRGTGAGSPLHF	TGTGCCAGCAGAGGGACAGGGGCGGGTTCACCCCTCCACTTT
TRBV4-3	-	TRBJ2-1	-	CASSQDLYNEQFF	TGCGCCAGCAGCCAAGATCTGTACAATGAGCAGTTCTTC